The 2 T cell receptor beta chains listed next were all sequenced from one sample in a study of blood T cell repertoires in COVID-19. The table came from immunoSEQ multiplex PCR; TCRdb's copy has only in-frame clones and leaves some out. The top ten hold 2.9% of the sample, which has over 80,000 clones, about 88% seen once. The sequencing sample was made of peripheral blood. These receptors were obtained from a woman older than 75 with acute or convalescent COVID-19.

The chain uses TRBV5-1 and TRBJ1-4; TRBD1 is a possible D gene (5 bases). This CDR3 comprises 16 residues. Germline-derived CDR1 and CDR2 are SGHRS and YFSETQ. The V end was cut by 4 bases, the J end by 5 bases, with 18 bases between. CDR3 coding DNA: TGCGCCAGCAGCCTAAGGGACTTGAGGCAGAATGAAAAACTGTTTTTT. Amino acid sequence: CASSLRDLRQNEKLFF.

This chain uses TRBV6-6 with TRBJ2-1, with TRBD1 identical over 9 bases. Germline assignment: CDR1 MNHNY and CDR2 SVGAGI (reference sequence). V was clipped by 9 bases and J by 7 bases; unmatched bases: 7. CDR3 size: 13 residues. The CDR3 DNA follows: TGTGCCAGTCGGACAGGGGAAAGGAATGAGCAGTTCTTC. Translated, it gives CASRTGERNEQFF.